This section outlines one T cell receptor (beta chain) sequence together with its context. This entry belongs to a study of blood T cell repertoires in COVID-19. Overall study context: Donors in the United States, Italy and Spain gave samples during acute or convalescent COVID-19. PBMCs, B-cell-depleted T cells, or T cells provided the cDNA or gDNA that made up the material.

In the authors' methods: Quantification of nucleated cells was approximated via reference gene primer amplification. Profiled with immunoSEQ multiplex PCR; TCRdb holds only in-frame clones, not every one. Clonal size and the V and J genes are those of that table, whereas D and trimming came from the DNA. The profile shows hundreds of thousands of clones, 86% of them singletons. The sample consisted of peripheral blood. The origin of this receptor is a woman between 25 and 40 years old with active or convalescent COVID-19.

The CDR3 DNA follows: TGTGCCAGCAGAGTCCGGGACACCTATGGCTACACCTTC. Its translation is CASRVRDTYGYTF. The V gene is TRBV2, the J gene TRBJ1-2, with D possibly TRBD1 on 6 matching bases. The germline CDR1 and CDR2 sequences are SNHLY and FYNNEI. The CDR3 is 13 amino acids. The V end was cut by 6 bases, the J end by 4 bases, with 12 bases between.